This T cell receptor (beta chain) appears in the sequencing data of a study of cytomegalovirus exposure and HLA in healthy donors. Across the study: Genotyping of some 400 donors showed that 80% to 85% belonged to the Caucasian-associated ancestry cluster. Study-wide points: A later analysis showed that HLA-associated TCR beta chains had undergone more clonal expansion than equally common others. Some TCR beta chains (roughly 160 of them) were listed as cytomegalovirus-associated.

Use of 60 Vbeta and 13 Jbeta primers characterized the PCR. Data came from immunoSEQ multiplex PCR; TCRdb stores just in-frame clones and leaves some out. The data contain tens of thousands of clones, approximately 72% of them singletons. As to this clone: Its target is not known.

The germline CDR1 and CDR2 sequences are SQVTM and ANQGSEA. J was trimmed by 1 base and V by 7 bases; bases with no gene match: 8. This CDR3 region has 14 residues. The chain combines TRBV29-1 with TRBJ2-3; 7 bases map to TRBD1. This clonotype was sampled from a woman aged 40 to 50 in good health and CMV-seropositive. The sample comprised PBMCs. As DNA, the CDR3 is TGCAGCGGACGCAGGGGGATAGGCACAGATACGCAGTATTTT. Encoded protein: CSGRRGIGTDTQYF.